This TCR beta chain is drawn from a study of neurological immune-mediated disorders. The CDR3 spans 16 residues. V gave up 4 bases and J gave up 5 bases; unmatched junction bases: 7. Per the germline V gene, CDR1 is SGHRS and CDR2 is YFSETQ. TCRdb reanalysed the 5' RACE reads using MiXCR and keeps one entry per CDR3 protein. The data hold roughly 31,000 distinct CDR3 sequences, with around 21% observed a single time. This clonotype was seen repeatedly, ten times or more. The receptor comes from a man aged 50 or older with HTLV-1-associated myelopathy (HAM/TSP). The chain links TRBV5-1 to TRBJ2-2; 11 bases match TRBD2. Sequenced material: CD4+ T cells from blood. CDR3 bases: TGCGCCAGCAGCCCCAGGACTAGCGGGTTTACCGGGGAGCTGTTTTTT. Its protein product is CASSPRTSGFTGELFF.